The 20 T cell receptor beta chains listed next were all sequenced from one sample in a study of CXCR3-negative and CXCR3-positive naive CD8 T cells. 5' RACE that incorporated UMI labels was used to prepare the TRB cDNA libraries. Reprocessing the 5' RACE reads, TCRdb reports a single entry for every CDR3 protein and omits DNA. The record lists about 50,000 distinct CDR3 sequences, of which the ten most abundant hold about 0.4%. Sequencing input: naive CXCR3- CD8+ T cells from blood. Sample subset: CD45RO-CCR7+CD27+CD95- naive CD8+ T cells lacking CXCR3 (TNR3-). The origin of the receptors is a human donor in good health. Some clones in this sample may be carry-over from other donors' samples.

The chain couples TRBV29-1 to TRBJ2-6. The CDR3 contains 15 residues. Germline V lookup: CDR1 SQVTM, CDR2 ANQGSEA. This CDR3 is CSVVVVNSGANVLTF.

The rearrangement joins TRBV5-1 to TRBJ2-3; TCRdb returns TRBD2, unconfirmable since there is no DNA. The CDR3 consists of 16 residues. Germline assignment: CDR1 SGHRS and CDR2 YFSETQ. CDR3 region: CASSLEGLPSGNTQYF.

This sequence joins TRBV6-5 and TRBJ1-1; the TCRdb D gene call, TRBD1, has no DNA to confirm it. Germline V gives CDR1 MNHEY, CDR2 SVGAGI. The CDR3 covers 16 residues. CDR3 in amino acids: CASRPTTWGTNTEAFF.

This chain joins TRBV7-9 and TRBJ2-3; with no DNA, the TCRdb D assignment of TRBD1 cannot be verified. The CDR3 is 16 amino acids. Germline-derived CDR1 and CDR2 are SEHNR and FQNEAQ (reference sequence). The chain's CDR3 is CASTLPTEDGTDTQYF.

The genes are TRBV7-9 and TRBJ2-7; TCRdb's assignment of TRBD1 cannot be checked, as there is no DNA. This CDR3 spans 15 amino acids. Germline CDR1 SEHNR, CDR2 FQNEAQ (reference sequence). The CDR3 reads CASSGDRRGSYEQYF.

The J gene is TRBJ2-2, the V gene TRBV9; TCRdb names TRBD2, which stays unverified in the absence of DNA. There are 16 residues in the CDR3. Germline values: CDR1 SGDLS, CDR2 YYNGEE. CDR3 protein: CASSVVDGSISGELFF. The variable domain in full, with the rest retrieved from reference TRBV9 and TRBJ2-2, is DSGVTQTPKHLITATGQRVTLRCSPRSGDLSVYWYQQSLDQGLQFLIQYYNGEERAKGNILERFSAQQFPDLHSELNLSSLELGDSALYFCASSVVDGSISGELFFGEGSRLTVL.

The chain employs TRBV4-3 and TRBJ2-5; checking the TCRdb D call of TRBD2 is not possible without DNA. This CDR3 comprises 18 residues. Germline CDR1 LGHNA, CDR2 YSLEER. CDR3 residues: CASSHSVAGGELQETQYF.

This chain's CDR3 is CASSQTGRVAPLHF. The genes are TRBV4-3 and TRBJ1-6. CDR3 size: 14 residues. Germline lookup yields CDR1 LGHNA and CDR2 YSLEER.

This chain connects TRBV4-2 to TRBJ2-3; TCRdb indicates TRBD1, and absent DNA this call remains unverified. This CDR3 spans 15 amino acids. Germline CDR1 LGHNA, CDR2 YNFKEQ. The CDR3 protein is CASSQDGGPTDTQYF.

The gene calls are TRBV7-9 and TRBJ2-1; TCRdb proposes TRBD1, but this gene call is untestable without DNA. CDR1 SEHNR and CDR2 FQNEAQ come from the germline V gene (reference sequence). This CDR3 spans 15 amino acids. The CDR3 sequence: CASSSSPGDSNEQFF.

The J gene is TRBJ2-2, the V gene TRBV7-9; without DNA, the TCRdb call of TRBD1 cannot be checked. Germline V gene data show CDR1 as SEHNR and CDR2 as FQNEAQ (reference sequence). This CDR3 is built from 15 residues. The CDR3: CASILLPGNTGELFF.

The chain carries TRBV10-3 and TRBJ2-5; checking the TCRdb D call of TRBD1 is not possible without DNA. Germline V gives CDR1 ENHRY, CDR2 SYGVKD. The CDR3 sequence is 14 residues long. CDR3 in amino acids: CAIRPGQGGETQYF.

This sequence joins TRBV13 and TRBJ2-4; checking the TCRdb D call of TRBD1 is not possible without DNA. This CDR3 region has 16 residues. Germline values: CDR1 PRHDT, CDR2 FYEKMQ (reference sequence). The CDR3 reads CASSLWDSAAKNIQYF.

The rearrangement links TRBV24-1 to TRBJ2-1; TCRdb calls TRBD1, which cannot be checked without DNA. The germline CDR1 and CDR2 sequences are KGHDR and SFDVKD. The CDR3 is 15 amino acids. This chain's CDR3 is CATSPRVSPVDEQFF.

The rearrangement links TRBV7-9 to TRBJ2-7. The CDR3 has 14 amino acids. Looked up from germline, CDR1 is SEHNR and CDR2 is FQNEAQ (reference sequence). The CDR3 is CASSLGEESYEQYF. The entire variable domain, with the rest obtained from reference TRBV7-9 and TRBJ2-7, is as follows: DTGVSQNPRHKITKRGQNVTFRCDPISEHNRLYWYRQTLGQGPEFLTYFQNEAQLEKSRLLSDRFSAERPKGSFSTLEIQRTEQGDSAMYLCASSLGEESYEQYFGPGTRLTVT.

The chain combines TRBV7-6 with TRBJ2-3; TCRdb's D gene call, TRBD1, goes unchecked for lack of DNA. This CDR3 spans 16 amino acids. Germline CDR1 and CDR2: SGHVS and FNYEAQ. The CDR3 loop is CASSYRQGPSTDTQYF.

This clonotype shows up as medium-sized by frequency. V gene TRBV7-3 combines with J gene TRBJ2-5; the TCRdb call, TRBD1, lacks DNA for checking. The germline V gene has CDR1 SGHTA and CDR2 FQGTGA. This CDR3 has 14 amino acids. The chain's CDR3 is CASSSPDNQETQYF.

This rearrangement joins TRBV7-2 to TRBJ1-2; without DNA, the TCRdb call of TRBD1 cannot be checked. Looked up from germline, CDR1 is SGHTA and CDR2 is FQGNSA. The CDR3 length is 15 residues. The CDR3 sequence is CASSPGAGGFAGYTF.

The J gene is TRBJ1-1, the V gene TRBV5-1; absent DNA, TCRdb's TRBD1 call cannot be checked. The germline gives CDR1 SGHRS, CDR2 YFSETQ. The CDR3 sequence is 15 residues long. The CDR3 sequence is CASSSYPAMGDEAFF. Full variable domain (rest looked up from reference TRBV5-1 and TRBJ1-1): KAGVTQTPRYLIKTRGQQVTLSCSPISGHRSVSWYQQTPGQGLQFLFEYFSETQRNKGNFPGRFSGRQFSNSRSEMNVSTLELGDSALYLCASSSYPAMGDEAFFGQGTRLTVV.

The genes are TRBV27 and TRBJ1-1. Per the germline V gene, CDR1 is MNHEY and CDR2 is SMNVEV (reference sequence). This CDR3 is 12 amino acids long. The CDR3 spells CASSLIGAEAFF.